The 2 T cell receptor beta chains presented below share a single source sample, sequenced in a study of blood T cell repertoires in COVID-19. The method was immunoSEQ multiplex PCR; TCRdb's version includes in-frame clones alone and lacks a portion of them. The data contain approximately 490,000 clones, approximately 90% of them singletons. Source material: PBMCs or T cells enriched from blood (not recorded which). These receptors originate from a woman aged 18-29 years who had recovered from COVID-19.

The rearrangement uses TRBV28 and TRBJ1-2; TRBD1 might be the D (5 bases). The CDR3 has 15 residues. Trimming pared 1 base from V and 0 bases from J, leaving 9 bases between. Germline CDR1 is MDHEN and CDR2 is SYDVKM. The CDR3 DNA follows: TGTGCCAGCAGTTTATTGGGGGGATCTAACTATGGCTACACCTTC. Its protein is CASSLLGGSNYGYTF.

The chain employs TRBV23-1 and TRBJ2-3; 10 bases map to TRBD1. TRBV23-1 is placed among ORFs of uncertain function. Trimming removed 7 bases from V and 5 bases from J; junction bases left unmatched: 18. This CDR3 spans 18 amino acids. The CDR3 is CASIHFLRDRGDLDTQYF. CDR3 nucleotides: TGCGCCAGCATCCACTTCCTCCGGGACAGGGGAGATTTAGATACGCAGTATTTT.